A selection of T cell receptor beta chains follows, all from one sample in a study of cytomegalovirus exposure and HLA in healthy donors. Only in-frame clones appear in the TCRdb table, and some are missing; sequencing was by immunoSEQ multiplex PCR. Found here are about 160,000 clones, around four fifths of them singletons; the top ten hold over 0.85%. Sequenced material: PBMCs. Receptors were obtained from a girl aged 2-10 years in good health and CMV-seropositive. CDR3s include the opening cysteine and the closing phenylalanine or tryptophan. A D gene is named only where the DNA matches it firmly. For some rows the clone size is stated as once, few or many, or as a class when expanded; others skip it.

d_gene: NA
v_gene: TRBV2
j_gene: TRBJ2-6
abundance: NA
CDR3nt: TGTGCCAGCAGTGAGGGGAGAAGCGACGTCCTGACTTTC
CDR3aa: CASSEGRSDVLTF

d_gene: NA
v_gene: TRBV30
j_gene: TRBJ2-3
abundance: NA
CDR3nt: TGTGCCTGGTCTAGTACAGATACGCAGTATTTT
CDR3aa: CAWSSTDTQYF

d_gene: NA
v_gene: TRBV4-1
j_gene: TRBJ1-4
abundance: NA
CDR3nt: TGCGCCAGCAGCCAAGAGGGGGGACGGCGGCAAAAACTGTTTTTT
CDR3aa: CASSQEGGRRQKLFF

d_gene: TRBD1
v_gene: TRBV30
j_gene: TRBJ1-6
abundance: few
CDR3nt: TGTGCCTGGACCCTCACAGGGGTCAATTCACCCCTCCACTTT
CDR3aa: CAWTLTGVNSPLHF

d_gene: TRBD1
v_gene: TRBV5-1
j_gene: TRBJ1-4
abundance: NA
CDR3nt: TGCGCCAGCAGCTTGGCCGGGACAGGGGATAATGAAAAACTGTTTTTT
CDR3aa: CASSLAGTGDNEKLFF

d_gene: TRBD2
v_gene: TRBV6-6
j_gene: TRBJ2-1
abundance: NA
CDR3nt: TGTGCCAGCAGACTAGCGGGAGACAATGAGCAGTTCTTC
CDR3aa: CASRLAGDNEQFF

d_gene: TRBD1
v_gene: TRBV30
j_gene: TRBJ1-1
abundance: NA
CDR3nt: TGTGCCTGGAGTACAGGGGGGATGAACACTGAAGCTTTCTTT
CDR3aa: CAWSTGGMNTEAFF

d_gene: NA
v_gene: TRBV10-3
j_gene: TRBJ2-5
abundance: NA
CDR3nt: TGTGCCATCAGTGGGGGAGTACAAGAGACCCAGTACTTC
CDR3aa: CAISGGVQETQYF

d_gene: NA
v_gene: TRBV19
j_gene: TRBJ1-3
abundance: NA
CDR3nt: TGTGCCAGTAGTATAGCTGACTTCGGAAACACCATATATTTT
CDR3aa: CASSIADFGNTIYF

d_gene: TRBD1
v_gene: TRBV9
j_gene: TRBJ2-6
abundance: NA
CDR3nt: TGTGCCAGCAGCAGGGACAGCGCTGGGGCCAACGTCCTGACTTTC
CDR3aa: CASSRDSAGANVLTF

d_gene: NA
v_gene: TRBV15
j_gene: TRBJ2-5
abundance: NA
CDR3nt: TGTGCCACCAGCAGTGGAGTGGTGGAGACCCAGTACTTC
CDR3aa: CATSSGVVETQYF

d_gene: NA
v_gene: TRBV11-2
j_gene: TRBJ2-7
abundance: NA
CDR3nt: TGTGCCAGCCGCCGCCCTAGCTCCTACGAGCAGTACTTC
CDR3aa: CASRRPSSYEQYF

d_gene: NA
v_gene: TRBV2
j_gene: TRBJ2-5
abundance: NA
CDR3nt: TGTGCCAGCAGTCGGTTCGGAGAGACCCAGTACTTC
CDR3aa: CASSRFGETQYF

d_gene: NA
v_gene: TRBV13
j_gene: TRBJ2-1
abundance: once
CDR3nt: TGTGCCAGCCGAAGGCTTCTCCCGGGCAATGAGCAGTTCTTC
CDR3aa: CASRRLLPGNEQFF

d_gene: TRBD1
v_gene: TRBV6-4
j_gene: TRBJ2-7
abundance: NA
CDR3nt: TGTCCGTCAGGGGGCCCCTCCTACGAGCAGTACTTC
CDR3aa: CPSGGPSYEQYF

d_gene: NA
v_gene: TRBV6-6
j_gene: TRBJ1-2
abundance: NA
CDR3nt: TGTGCCAGCAGCCGACAAGATGGCTACACCTTC
CDR3aa: CASSRQDGYTF